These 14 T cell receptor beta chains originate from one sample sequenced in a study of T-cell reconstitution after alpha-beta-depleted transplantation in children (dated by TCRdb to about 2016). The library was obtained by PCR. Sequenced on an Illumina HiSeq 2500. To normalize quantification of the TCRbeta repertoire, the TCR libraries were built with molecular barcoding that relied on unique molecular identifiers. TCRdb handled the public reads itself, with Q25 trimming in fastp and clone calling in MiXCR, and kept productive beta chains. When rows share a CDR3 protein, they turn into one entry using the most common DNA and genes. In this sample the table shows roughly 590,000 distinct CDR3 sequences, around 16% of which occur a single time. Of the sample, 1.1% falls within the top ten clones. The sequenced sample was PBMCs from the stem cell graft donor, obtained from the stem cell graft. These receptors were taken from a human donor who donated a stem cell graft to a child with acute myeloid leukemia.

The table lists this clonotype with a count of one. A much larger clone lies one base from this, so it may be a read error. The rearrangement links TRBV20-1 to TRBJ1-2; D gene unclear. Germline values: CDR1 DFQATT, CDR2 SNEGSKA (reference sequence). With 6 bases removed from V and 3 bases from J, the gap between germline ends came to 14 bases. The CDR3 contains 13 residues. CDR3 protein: CSAEPTGYYGYTF. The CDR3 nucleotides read TGCAGTGCCGAACCTACTGGCTACTATGGCTACACCTTC.

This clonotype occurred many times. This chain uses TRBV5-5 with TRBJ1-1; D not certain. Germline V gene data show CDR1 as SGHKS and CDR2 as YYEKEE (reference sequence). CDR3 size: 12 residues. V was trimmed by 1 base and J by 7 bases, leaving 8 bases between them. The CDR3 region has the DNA TGTGCCAGCAGCTTGATGGGGTATGAAGCTTTCTTT. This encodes CASSLMGYEAFF.

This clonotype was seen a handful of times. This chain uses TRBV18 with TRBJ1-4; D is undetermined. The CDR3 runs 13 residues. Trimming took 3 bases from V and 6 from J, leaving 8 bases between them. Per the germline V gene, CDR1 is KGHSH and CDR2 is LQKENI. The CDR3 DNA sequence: TGTGCCAGCTCACCTAAGGCGGATGAAAAACTGTTTTTT. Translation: CASSPKADEKLFF. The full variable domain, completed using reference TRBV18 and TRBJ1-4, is NAGVMQNPRHLVRRRGQEARLRCSPMKGHSHVYWYRQLPEEGLKFMVYLQKENIIDESGMPKERFSAEFPKEGPSILRIQQVVRGDSAAYFCASSPKADEKLFFGSGTQLSVL.

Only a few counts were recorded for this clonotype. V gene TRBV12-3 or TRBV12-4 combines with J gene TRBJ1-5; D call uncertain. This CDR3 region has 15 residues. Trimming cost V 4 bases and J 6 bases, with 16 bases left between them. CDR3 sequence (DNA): TGTGCCAGCAGTTATAAAGCCCGCAGACGTCAGCCCCAGCATTTT. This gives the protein CASSYKARRRQPQHF.

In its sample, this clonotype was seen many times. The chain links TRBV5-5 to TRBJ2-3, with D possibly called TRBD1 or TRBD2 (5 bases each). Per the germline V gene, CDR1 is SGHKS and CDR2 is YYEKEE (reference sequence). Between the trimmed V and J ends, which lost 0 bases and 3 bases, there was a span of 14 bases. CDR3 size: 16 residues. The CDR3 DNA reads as TGTGCCAGCAGCTTGGGAGAAGGTGGGGGAACAGATACGCAGTATTTT. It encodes CASSLGEGGGTDTQYF.

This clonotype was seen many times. In DNA, the CDR3 is TGCAGCGTTGAAATGGCGGGGGAAGGATCACCCCTCCACTTT. This sequence encodes CSVEMAGEGSPLHF. V and J are TRBV29-1 and TRBJ1-6, with D maybe TRBD1 (5 bases). Trimming took 2 bases from V and 10 from J, leaving 15 bases between them. Germline CDR1 and CDR2: SQVTM and ANQGSEA. CDR3 size: 14 residues.

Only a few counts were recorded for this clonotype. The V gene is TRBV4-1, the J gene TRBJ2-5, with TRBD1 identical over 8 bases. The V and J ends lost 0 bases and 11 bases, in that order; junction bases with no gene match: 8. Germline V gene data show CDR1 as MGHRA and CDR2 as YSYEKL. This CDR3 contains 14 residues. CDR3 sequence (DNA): TGCGCCAGCAGCCAAGACACCAACAGGGGGTATCAGTACTTC. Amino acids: CASSQDTNRGYQYF.

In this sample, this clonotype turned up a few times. This CDR3 reads CASSQDGRGYTDTQYF. The DNA of the CDR3 is TGCGCCAGCAGCCAAGATGGTAGGGGGTACACAGATACGCAGTATTTT. The chain recombines TRBV4-1 with TRBJ2-3, with a tentative D call TRBD1 (6 bases). Germline V CDR1 and CDR2: MGHRA, YSYEKL. V gave up 0 bases and J gave up 2 bases, with 12 bases separating them. The CDR3 consists of 16 residues.

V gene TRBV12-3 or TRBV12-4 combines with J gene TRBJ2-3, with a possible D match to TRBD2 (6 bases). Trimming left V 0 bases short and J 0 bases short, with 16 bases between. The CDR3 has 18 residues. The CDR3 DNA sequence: TGTGCCAGCAGTTTAGCGGCGGCGGGGCATCCGAGCACAGATACGCAGTATTTT. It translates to CASSLAAAGHPSTDTQYF.

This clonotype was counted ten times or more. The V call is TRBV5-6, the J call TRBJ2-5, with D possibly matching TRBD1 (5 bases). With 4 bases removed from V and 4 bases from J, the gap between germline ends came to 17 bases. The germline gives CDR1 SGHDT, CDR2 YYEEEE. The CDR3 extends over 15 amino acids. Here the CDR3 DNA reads TGTGCCAGCAGCCTACCGGACATGGGGCGAGAGACCCAGTACTTC. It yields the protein CASSLPDMGRETQYF.

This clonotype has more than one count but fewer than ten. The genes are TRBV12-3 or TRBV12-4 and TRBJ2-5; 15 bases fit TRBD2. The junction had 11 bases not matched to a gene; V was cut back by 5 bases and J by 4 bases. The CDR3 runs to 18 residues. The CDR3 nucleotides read TGTGCCAGCAGTCCTCAAGCCCCGGGACTAGCGGGAGGAGAGACCCAGTACTTC. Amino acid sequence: CASSPQAPGLAGGETQYF.

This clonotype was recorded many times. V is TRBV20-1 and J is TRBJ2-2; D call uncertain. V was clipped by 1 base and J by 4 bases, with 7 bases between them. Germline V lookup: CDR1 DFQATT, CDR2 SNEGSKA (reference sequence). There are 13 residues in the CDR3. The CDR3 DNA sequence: TGCAGTGCTAGAGGCCTCCCCACCGGGGAGCTGTTTTTT. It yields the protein CSARGLPTGELFF.

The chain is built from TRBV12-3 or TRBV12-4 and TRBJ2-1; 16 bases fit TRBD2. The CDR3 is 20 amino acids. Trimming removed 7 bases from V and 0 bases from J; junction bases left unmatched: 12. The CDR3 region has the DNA TGTGCCAGCACCCCGGGACTAGCGGGGGGGCGTCCCTCCTCCTACAATGAGCAGTTCTTC. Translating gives CASTPGLAGGRPSSYNEQFF.

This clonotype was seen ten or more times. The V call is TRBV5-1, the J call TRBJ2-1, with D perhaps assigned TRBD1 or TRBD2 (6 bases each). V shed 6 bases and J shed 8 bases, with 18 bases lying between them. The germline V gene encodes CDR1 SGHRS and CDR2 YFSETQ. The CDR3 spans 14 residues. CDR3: CASTKTHGGYEQFF. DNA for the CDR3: TGCGCCAGCACCAAAACTCACGGGGGCTATGAGCAGTTCTTC.